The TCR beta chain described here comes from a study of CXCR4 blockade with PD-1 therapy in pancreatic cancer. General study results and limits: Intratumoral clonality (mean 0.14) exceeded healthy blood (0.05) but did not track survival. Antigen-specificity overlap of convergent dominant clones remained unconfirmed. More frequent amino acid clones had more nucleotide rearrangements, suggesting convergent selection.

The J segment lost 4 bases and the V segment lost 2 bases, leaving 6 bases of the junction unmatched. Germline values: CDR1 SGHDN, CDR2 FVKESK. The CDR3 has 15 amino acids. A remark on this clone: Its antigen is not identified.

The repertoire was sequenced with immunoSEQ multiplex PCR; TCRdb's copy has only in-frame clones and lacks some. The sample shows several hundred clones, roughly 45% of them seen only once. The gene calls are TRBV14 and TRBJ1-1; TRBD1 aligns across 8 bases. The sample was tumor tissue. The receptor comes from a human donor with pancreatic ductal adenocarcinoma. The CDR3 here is CASSQQGALGTEAFF. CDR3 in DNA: TGTGCCAGCAGCCAACAGGGGGCTTTAGGCACTGAAGCTTTCTTT.